Listed here are 15 T cell receptor beta chains from one sample, sequenced in a study of vaccination and CD4 T cells after COVID-19. Treatment: roughly ten-day PBMC culture with coronavirus spike peptide pools or control peptides (ViraFEST assay). CD4+ T cells that came from the unexposed donor were collected before the COVID-19 pandemic (2011-2018). For these receptors, no antigen is known. An Oncomine TCR Beta short-read assay was used to sequence the DNA from cultured CD4+ T cells. TCRdb re-called the PCR reads through MiXCR, storing one row per CDR3 protein. The sample holds 6,500 to 7,500 distinct CDR3 sequences; about 30% are singletons and the top ten take approximately 30%. Source material: CD4+ T cells from blood, cultured in vitro. The receptors come from a human donor in good health.

The chain combines TRBV20-1 with TRBJ2-7, with 7 bases aligning to TRBD1. J was trimmed by 3 bases and V by 3 bases; bases with no gene match: 2. Looked up from germline, CDR1 is DFQATT and CDR2 is SNEGSKA (reference sequence). The CDR3 extends over 12 amino acids. Written as DNA, the CDR3 is TGCAGTGCTAGTCCAGGGGGCTACGAGCAGTACTTC. Its translation is CSASPGGYEQYF.

The gene calls are TRBV20-1 and TRBJ2-5; 12 bases align to TRBD2. The CDR3 contains 15 residues. Unmatched junction bases numbered 3, after V lost 3 bases and J lost 1 base. The germline CDR1 and CDR2 sequences are DFQATT and SNEGSKA (reference sequence). The CDR3 protein is CSASTSGGFQETQYF. Here the CDR3 DNA reads TGCAGTGCTAGTACTAGCGGGGGGTTCCAAGAGACCCAGTACTTC.

The chain links TRBV5-8 to TRBJ1-2, with D unresolved. V lost 2 bases to trimming and J lost 8 bases, with 7 bases between them. CDR1 SGHTS and CDR2 YDEGEE come from the germline V gene. The length of the CDR3 is 11 residues. The CDR3 nucleotides read TGTGCCAGCAGCTTTTCCTACGGCTACACCTTC. Protein: CASSFSYGYTF.

V gene TRBV5-6 combines with J gene TRBJ1-1; D is uncertain. CDR1 and CDR2 (germline): SGHDT, YYEEEE. Between the trimmed V and J ends, which lost 3 bases and 1 base, there was a span of 10 bases. This CDR3 is built from 14 residues. The CDR3 DNA is TGTGCCAGCAGCTCAAGGGTCCCGAACACTGAAGCTTTCTTT. It codes for CASSSRVPNTEAFF. Full variable domain (rest looked up from reference TRBV5-6 and TRBJ1-1): DAGVTQSPTHLIKTRGQQVTLRCSPKSGHDTVSWYQQALGQGPQFIFQYYEEEERQRGNFPDRFSGHQFPNYSSELNVNALLLGDSALYLCASSSRVPNTEAFFGQGTRLTVV.

The chain carries TRBV6-5 and TRBJ2-7; the D is unclear. Germline assignment: CDR1 MNHEY and CDR2 SVGAGI. The CDR3 loop spans 13 amino acids. Trimming shortened V by 2 bases and J by 6 bases, and 11 bases separated the two germline ends. The CDR3 DNA follows: TGTGCCAGCAGTTACAAGCGCTTCGGCGAGCAGTACTTC. Encoded protein: CASSYKRFGEQYF.

This clonotype has only a few counts. The chain joins TRBV7-9 to TRBJ2-7; 10 nucleotides agree with TRBD1. V lost 5 bases, J lost 3 bases, and 7 bases stayed unmatched. The CDR3 loop spans 15 amino acids. Germline V gene sequence: CDR1 SEHNR, CDR2 FQNEAQ (reference sequence). The CDR3 spells CASSPGTGVDYEQYF. CDR3 sequence (DNA): TGTGCCAGCAGCCCTGGGACAGGGGTGGACTACGAGCAGTACTTC. The full variable domain, completed using reference TRBV7-9 and TRBJ2-7, is DTGVSQNPRHKITKRGQNVTFRCDPISEHNRLYWYRQTLGQGPEFLTYFQNEAQLEKSRLLSDRFSAERPKGSFSTLEIQRTEQGDSAMYLCASSPGTGVDYEQYFGPGTRLTVT.

This clonotype has a handful of counts. This chain's CDR3 is CASTLEIDSPLHF. The DNA of the CDR3 is TGTGCCAGTACCCTGGAGATTGATTCACCCCTCCACTTT. The V call is TRBV19, the J call TRBJ1-6; no definite D call. Trimming cost V 7 bases and J 8 bases, with 12 bases left between them. The CDR3 is 13 residues long. Germline CDR1 is LNHDA and CDR2 is SQIVND (reference sequence).

The gene calls are TRBV20-1 and TRBJ2-1; no definite D call. The length of the CDR3 is 14 residues. V was cut by 6 bases and J by 0 bases, with 12 bases left in between. From germline, CDR1 is DFQATT and CDR2 SNEGSKA (reference sequence). CDR3: CSAVDQSSYNEQFF. DNA of the CDR3: TGCAGTGCCGTCGACCAAAGCTCCTACAATGAGCAGTTCTTC.

This clonotype has only a few counts. The chain has TRBV5-4 and TRBJ1-1; D ambiguous. V dropped 4 bases and J dropped 5 bases, with 9 bases sitting between them. The CDR3 is 12 amino acids. Looked up from germline, CDR1 is SGHNT and CDR2 is YYREEE (reference sequence). CDR3 in amino acids: CASSARRTEAFF. For the CDR3, the DNA is TGTGCCAGCAGCGCCCGGAGGACTGAAGCTTTCTTT.

V and J are TRBV9 and TRBJ2-1; 11 bases line up with TRBD2. Germline V gene sequence: CDR1 SGDLS, CDR2 YYNGEE. V was pared by 1 base and J by 6 bases, with 3 bases of the junction left unmatched. CDR3 length: 15 residues. CDR3 coding DNA: TGTGCCAGCAGCGTATTAGCGGGGGGGCTCAATGAGCAGTTCTTC. Its protein is CASSVLAGGLNEQFF.

The chain recombines TRBV6-1 with TRBJ1-1; D is perhaps TRBD1 (6 bases). Germline V gene data show CDR1 as MNHNS and CDR2 as SASEGT. Between the trimmed V and J ends, which lost 7 bases and 4 bases, there was a span of 16 bases. The CDR3 covers 14 residues. CDR3 nucleotide sequence: TGTGCCAGCAAGTCGTCAGGGGAGGTCACTGAAGCTTTCTTT. Residues: CASKSSGEVTEAFF.

The V call is TRBV20-1, the J call TRBJ2-2; TRBD2 might be the D (5 bases). This CDR3 is 16 amino acids long. Germline assignment: CDR1 DFQATT and CDR2 SNEGSKA (reference sequence). Trimming cost V 2 bases and J 3 bases, with 16 bases left between them. The CDR3: CSARPPSGIHTGELFF. The CDR3 DNA sequence: TGCAGTGCTAGACCCCCCAGCGGCATCCACACCGGGGAGCTGTTTTTT.

This CDR3 is CASSERDRDPYQPQHF. CDR3 sequence (DNA): TGCGCCAGCAGTGAAAGGGACAGGGATCCGTATCAGCCCCAGCATTTT. This chain connects TRBV23-1 to TRBJ1-5; TRBD1 aligns across 9 bases. TRBV23-1 is recorded as an ORF, its role being uncertain. V lost 5 bases and J lost 5; bases outside the gene matches: 10. This CDR3 contains 16 residues.

This clonotype has just a few counts. The chain links TRBV6-1 to TRBJ1-5; no clear D gene. The V gene lost 4 bases and the J gene lost 7 bases, with 11 bases spanning the gap. The CDR3 spans 13 residues. Germline CDR1 is MNHNS and CDR2 is SASEGT. The DNA of the CDR3 is TGTGCCAGCAGTGCGAATAGTCCCCAGCCCCAGCATTTT. It specifies CASSANSPQPQHF.

The V and J genes are TRBV20-1 and TRBJ2-6; 8 nucleotides agree with TRBD1. The CDR3 extends over 16 amino acids. The V gene end was trimmed by 4 bases and the J gene end by 0 bases; junction bases not matched to a gene: 5. The germline CDR1 and CDR2 sequences are DFQATT and SNEGSKA (reference sequence). The CDR3 bases are TGCAGTGCTACAGACAGGGGAGTCTCTGGGGCCAACGTCCTGACTTTC. This codes for CSATDRGVSGANVLTF.